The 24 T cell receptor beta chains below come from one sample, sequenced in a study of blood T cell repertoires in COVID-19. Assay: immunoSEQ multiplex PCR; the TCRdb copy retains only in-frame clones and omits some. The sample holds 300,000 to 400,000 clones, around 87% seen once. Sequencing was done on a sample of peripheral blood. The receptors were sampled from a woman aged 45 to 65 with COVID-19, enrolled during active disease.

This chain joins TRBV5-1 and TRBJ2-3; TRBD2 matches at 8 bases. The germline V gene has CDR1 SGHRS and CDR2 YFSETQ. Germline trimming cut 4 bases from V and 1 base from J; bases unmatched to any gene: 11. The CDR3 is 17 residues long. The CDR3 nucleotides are TGCGCCAGCAGCCGTACCCGGCGGGGGGCTCGCACAGATACGCAGTATTTT. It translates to CASSRTRRGARTDTQYF.

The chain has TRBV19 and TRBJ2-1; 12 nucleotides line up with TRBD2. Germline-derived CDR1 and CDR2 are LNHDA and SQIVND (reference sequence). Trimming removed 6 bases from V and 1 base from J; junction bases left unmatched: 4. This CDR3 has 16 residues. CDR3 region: CASSQTSGRSYNEQFF. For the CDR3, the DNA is TGTGCCAGTAGCCAGACTAGCGGGAGATCCTACAATGAGCAGTTCTTC.

As DNA, the CDR3 is TGTGCCAGCAGCCCACAGCCCGGGACAGGGCAAGATTCCCCCTACGAGCAGTACTTC. As protein: CASSPQPGTGQDSPYEQYF. V and J are TRBV7-9 and TRBJ2-7; 9 positions agree with TRBD1. Germline CDR1 and CDR2: SEHNR and FQNEAQ (reference sequence). Trimming took 5 bases from V and 2 from J; bases not matched to a gene: 19. This CDR3 comprises 19 residues.

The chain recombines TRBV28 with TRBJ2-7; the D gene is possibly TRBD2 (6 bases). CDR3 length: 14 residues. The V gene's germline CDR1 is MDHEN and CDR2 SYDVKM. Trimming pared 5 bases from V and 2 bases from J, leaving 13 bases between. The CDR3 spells CASSLPTGAYEQYF. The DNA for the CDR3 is TGTGCCAGCAGTCTCCCGACGGGGGCCTACGAGCAGTACTTC.

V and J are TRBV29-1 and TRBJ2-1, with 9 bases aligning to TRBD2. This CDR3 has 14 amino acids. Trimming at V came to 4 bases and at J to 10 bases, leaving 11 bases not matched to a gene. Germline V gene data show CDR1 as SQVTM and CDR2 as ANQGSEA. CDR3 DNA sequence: TGCAGCGTTGTAATCATAGCGGGAGTCAGAGAGCAGTTCTTC. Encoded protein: CSVVIIAGVREQFF.

CDR3 loop: CASSFRQGRYEQYF. The DNA of the CDR3 is TGTGCCAGCAGCTTTCGCCAGGGTCGCTACGAGCAGTACTTC. The chain couples TRBV7-8 to TRBJ2-7; maybe TRBD1 (5 bases). CDR1 is SGHVS, CDR2 FQNEAQ, per germline. The V end was cut by 3 bases, the J end by 3 bases, with 12 bases between. The CDR3 spans 14 residues.

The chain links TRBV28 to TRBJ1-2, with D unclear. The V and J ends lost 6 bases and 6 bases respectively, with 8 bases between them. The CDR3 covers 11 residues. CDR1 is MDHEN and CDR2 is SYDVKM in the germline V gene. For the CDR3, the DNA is TGTGCCAGCAGCCTCCTCCATGGCTACACCTTC. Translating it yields CASSLLHGYTF.

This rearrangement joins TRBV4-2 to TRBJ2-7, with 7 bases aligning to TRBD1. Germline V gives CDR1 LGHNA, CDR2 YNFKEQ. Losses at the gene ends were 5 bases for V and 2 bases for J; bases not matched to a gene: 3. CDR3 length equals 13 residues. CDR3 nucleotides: TGTGCCAGCAGCAAAGGGGGCCCCTACGAGCAGTACTTC. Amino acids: CASSKGGPYEQYF.

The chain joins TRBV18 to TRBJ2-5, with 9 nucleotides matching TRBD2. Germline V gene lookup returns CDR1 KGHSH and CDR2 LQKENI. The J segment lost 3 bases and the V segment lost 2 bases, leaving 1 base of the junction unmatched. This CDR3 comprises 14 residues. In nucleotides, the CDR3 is TGTGCCAGCTCACCAGGGACTAGCAAAGAGACCCAGTACTTC. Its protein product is CASSPGTSKETQYF.

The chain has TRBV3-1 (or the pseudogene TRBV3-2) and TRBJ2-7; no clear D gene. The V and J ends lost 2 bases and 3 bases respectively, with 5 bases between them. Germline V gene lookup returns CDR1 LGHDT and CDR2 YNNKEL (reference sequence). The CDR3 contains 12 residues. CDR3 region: CASSQLLYEQYF. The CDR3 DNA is TGTGCCAGCAGCCAACTCCTCTACGAGCAGTACTTC.

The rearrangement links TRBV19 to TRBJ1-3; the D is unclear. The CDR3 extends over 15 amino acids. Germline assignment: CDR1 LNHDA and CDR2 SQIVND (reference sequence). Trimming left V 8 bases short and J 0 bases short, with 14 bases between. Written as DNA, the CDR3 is TGTGCCAGTCACAGACCCCCGATCTCTGGAAACACCATATATTTT. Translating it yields CASHRPPISGNTIYF.

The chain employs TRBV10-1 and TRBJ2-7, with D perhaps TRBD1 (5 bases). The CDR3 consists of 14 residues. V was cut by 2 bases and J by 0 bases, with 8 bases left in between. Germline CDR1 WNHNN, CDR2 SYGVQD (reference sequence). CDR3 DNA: TGCGCCAGCAGTGAGGGGGCGGTCTCCTACGAGCAGTACTTC. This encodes CASSEGAVSYEQYF.

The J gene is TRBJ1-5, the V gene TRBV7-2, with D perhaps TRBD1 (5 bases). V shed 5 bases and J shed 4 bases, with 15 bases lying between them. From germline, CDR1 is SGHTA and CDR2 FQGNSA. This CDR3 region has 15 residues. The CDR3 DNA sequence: TGTGCCAGCAGCGCCCAGTGGGGGGGGAATCAGCCCCAGCATTTT. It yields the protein CASSAQWGGNQPQHF.

Here the CDR3 reads CASSYSSLAGTYEQYF. For the CDR3, the DNA is TGTGCCAGCAGTTACTCGTCACTAGCGGGGACCTACGAGCAGTACTTC. This chain joins TRBV6-5 and TRBJ2-7, with 10 positions matching TRBD2. The CDR3 spans 16 residues. The trim removed 0 bases at V and 2 bases at J, leaving 4 bases unmatched. Germline V gives CDR1 MNHEY, CDR2 SVGAGI.

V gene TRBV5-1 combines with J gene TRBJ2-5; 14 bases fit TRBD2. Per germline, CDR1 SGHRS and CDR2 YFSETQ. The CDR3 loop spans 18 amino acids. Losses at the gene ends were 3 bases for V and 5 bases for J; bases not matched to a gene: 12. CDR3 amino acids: CASSSSPTSGREKETQYF. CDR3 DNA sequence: TGCGCCAGCAGCTCAAGTCCGACTAGCGGGAGGGAAAAGGAGACCCAGTACTTC. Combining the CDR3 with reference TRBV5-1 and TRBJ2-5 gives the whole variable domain KAGVTQTPRYLIKTRGQQVTLSCSPISGHRSVSWYQQTPGQGLQFLFEYFSETQRNKGNFPGRFSGRQFSNSRSEMNVSTLELGDSALYLCASSSSPTSGREKETQYFGPGTRLLVL.

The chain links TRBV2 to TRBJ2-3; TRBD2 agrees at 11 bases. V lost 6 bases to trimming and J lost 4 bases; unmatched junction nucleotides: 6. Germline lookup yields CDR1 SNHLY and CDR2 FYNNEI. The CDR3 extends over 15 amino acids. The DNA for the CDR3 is TGTGCCAGCAGACCGACTAGCGGGACCCCAGATACGCAGTATTTT. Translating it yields CASRPTSGTPDTQYF.

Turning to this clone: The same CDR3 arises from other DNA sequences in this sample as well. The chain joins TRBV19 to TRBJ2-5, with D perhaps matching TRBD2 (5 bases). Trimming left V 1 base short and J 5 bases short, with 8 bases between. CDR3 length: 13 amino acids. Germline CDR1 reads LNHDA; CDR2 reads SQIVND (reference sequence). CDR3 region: CASSIGGWETQYF. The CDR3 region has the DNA TGTGCCAGTAGTATAGGAGGGTGGGAGACCCAGTACTTC.

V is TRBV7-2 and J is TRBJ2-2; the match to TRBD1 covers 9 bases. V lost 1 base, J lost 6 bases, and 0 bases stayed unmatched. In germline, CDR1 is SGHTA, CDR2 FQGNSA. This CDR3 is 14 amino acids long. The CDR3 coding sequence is TGTGCCAGCAGCTTAGACAGGGGGCCCGGGGAGCTGTTTTTT. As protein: CASSLDRGPGELFF.

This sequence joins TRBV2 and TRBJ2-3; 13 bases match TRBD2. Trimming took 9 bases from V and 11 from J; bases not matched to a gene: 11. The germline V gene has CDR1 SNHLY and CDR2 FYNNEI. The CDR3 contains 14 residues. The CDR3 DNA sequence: TGTGCCAGGCATGGACTAGCGGGAGACGGTGGGCAGTATTTT. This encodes CARHGLAGDGGQYF.

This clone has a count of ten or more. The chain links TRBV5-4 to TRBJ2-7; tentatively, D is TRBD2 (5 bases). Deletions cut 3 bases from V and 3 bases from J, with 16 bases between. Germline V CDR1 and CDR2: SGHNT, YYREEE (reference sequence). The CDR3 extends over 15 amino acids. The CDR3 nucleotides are TGTGCCAGCAGCTCCCGGGGAAAGCCTAACTACGAGCAGTACTTC. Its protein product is CASSSRGKPNYEQYF.

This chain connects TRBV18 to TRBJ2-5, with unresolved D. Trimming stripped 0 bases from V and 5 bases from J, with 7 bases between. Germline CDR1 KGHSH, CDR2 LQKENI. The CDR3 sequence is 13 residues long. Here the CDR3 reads CASSPPEMETQYF. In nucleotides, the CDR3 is TGTGCCAGCTCACCACCGGAGATGGAGACCCAGTACTTC. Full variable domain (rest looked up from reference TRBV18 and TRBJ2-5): NAGVMQNPRHLVRRRGQEARLRCSPMKGHSHVYWYRQLPEEGLKFMVYLQKENIIDESGMPKERFSAEFPKEGPSILRIQQVVRGDSAAYFCASSPPEMETQYFGPGTRLLVL.

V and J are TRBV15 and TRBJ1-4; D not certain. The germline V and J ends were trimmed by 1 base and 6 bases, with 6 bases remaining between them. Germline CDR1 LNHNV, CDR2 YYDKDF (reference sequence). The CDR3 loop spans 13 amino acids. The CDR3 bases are TGTGCCACCAGCAGAGGCGCGGATGAAAAACTGTTTTTT. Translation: CATSRGADEKLFF.

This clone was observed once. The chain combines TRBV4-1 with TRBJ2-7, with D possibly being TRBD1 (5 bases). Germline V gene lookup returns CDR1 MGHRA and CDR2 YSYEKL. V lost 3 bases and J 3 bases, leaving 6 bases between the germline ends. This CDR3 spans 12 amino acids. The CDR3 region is CASSHGHYEQYF. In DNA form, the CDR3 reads TGCGCCAGCAGCCACGGACACTACGAGCAGTACTTC.

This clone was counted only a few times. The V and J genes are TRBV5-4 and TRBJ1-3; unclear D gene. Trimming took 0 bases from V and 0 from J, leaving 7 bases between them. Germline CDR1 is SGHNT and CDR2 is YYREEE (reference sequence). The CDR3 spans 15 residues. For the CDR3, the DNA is TGTGCCAGCAGCTTGGAGCCGAGCTCTGGAAACACCATATATTTT. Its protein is CASSLEPSSGNTIYF.